This TCR beta chain was recovered during a study of siplizumab effects on memory and regulatory T cells (dated by TCRdb to between 2018 and 2021). With respect to the entire study: The effect of the anti-CD2 antibody siplizumab on alloreactive T-cell subsets was examined in allogeneic mixed lymphocyte reactions constructed from human PBMCs.

Findings and caveats that apply to the study as a whole: Because sequences at frequencies below about 10^-5 were poorly captured, only a minor fraction of alloreactive clones could be mapped back to unstimulated subsets. The cumulative frequency of alloreactive sequences traceable to unstimulated CD4+ memory T cells was significantly reduced by siplizumab. Greater diversity appeared to be present in unstimulated naive T cells than in memory T cells, and a substantial contribution to the alloresponse seemed to be made by naive cells. Of the alloreactive CD4+ clones that could be mapped, the Treg-derived share averaged about 67% with siplizumab compared with under 35% in control reactions. About 80-96% of proliferating CD4+ or CD8+ clones could not be given a naive or memory phenotype. No functional confirmation was obtained for the suppressive function of proliferating Tregs from siplizumab cultures.

The CDR3 goes from the cysteine to the phenylalanine over 16 residues. Left in the record is the CDR3 DNA by itself, 48 bases read in frame from the first base. From a lookup of the germline V gene (reference sequence), CDR1 and CDR2 are SEHNR and FQNEAQ. V is trimmed back by 6 bases and J by 4 bases, and the junction contains 14 bases that no gene match accounts for. On this clone: The antigen it recognizes is unknown. Base quality data are lacking; no much larger clone is found one base away.

The library was generated by the immunoSEQ multiplex PCR assay. The deep sequencing platform assayed 90,000 to 100,000 TCR templates per sample. Genomic DNA extracted from sorted T cells was used for TCRbeta CDR3 sequencing. Per the original workflow: The R programming language was used for clonal analysis of the TCRbeta CDR3 data. Alloreactive CD4+ and CD8+ clones were defined by comparing unstimulated samples with post-reaction CFSE-low samples. Alloreactive CD4+ clones were assigned to regulatory or non-regulatory origin by matching sequences to sorted unstimulated Treg and non-Treg repertoires. TCRdb limited this immuneACCESS table to in-frame rearrangements with V and J called. A share of clones is missing; checked studies link under half to unresolved V genes, and the rest is unexplained. The DNA was the basis for D and trimming; V, J and clone size are from that table. The table for this sample lists about 87,000 clones; 87% of them were counted only once. The ten top clones hold about 1.4% of the sample.

Sorted unstimulated T cells and proliferating T cells recovered from mixed lymphocyte reactions were subjected to TCRbeta CDR3 sequencing. Fresh whole blood from fewer than 11 HLA-typed healthy donors served as the source for isolating PBMCs. To map where alloreactive clones came from, unstimulated CD4+ regulatory T cells were FACS-sorted. This chain is built from TRBV7-9 and TRBJ1-2, and 7 junctional nucleotides match TRBD1. Material for sequencing was Tregs sorted from blood. The TCR was taken from a human donor in good health. The nucleotide sequence reads TGTGCCAGCAGTCCGGGGGTCGCAGGGGGTCGCTATGGCTACACCTTC. Translated, it gives CASSPGVAGGRYGYTF.